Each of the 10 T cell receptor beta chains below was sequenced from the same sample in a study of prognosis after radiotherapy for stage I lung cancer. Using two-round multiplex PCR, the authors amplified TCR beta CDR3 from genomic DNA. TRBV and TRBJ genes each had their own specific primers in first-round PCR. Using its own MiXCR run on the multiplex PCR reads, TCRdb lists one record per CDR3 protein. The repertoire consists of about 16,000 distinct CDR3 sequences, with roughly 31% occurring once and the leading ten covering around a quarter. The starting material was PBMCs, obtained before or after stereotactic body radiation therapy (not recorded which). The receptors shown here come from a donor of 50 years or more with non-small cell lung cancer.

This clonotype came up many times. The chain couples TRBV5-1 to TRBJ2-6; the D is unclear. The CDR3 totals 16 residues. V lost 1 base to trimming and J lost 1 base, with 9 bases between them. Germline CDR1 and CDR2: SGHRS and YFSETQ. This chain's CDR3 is CASSLPQVSGANVLTF. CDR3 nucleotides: TGCGCCAGCAGCTTGCCCCAGGTTTCTGGGGCCAACGTCCTGACTTTC.

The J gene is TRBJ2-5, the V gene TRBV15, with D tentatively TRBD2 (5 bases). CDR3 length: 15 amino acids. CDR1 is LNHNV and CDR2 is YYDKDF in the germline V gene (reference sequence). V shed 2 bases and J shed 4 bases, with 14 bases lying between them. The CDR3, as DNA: TGTGCCACCAGCAGATTAAGAGGGTGTGGAGAGACCCAGTACTTC. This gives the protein CATSRLRGCGETQYF.

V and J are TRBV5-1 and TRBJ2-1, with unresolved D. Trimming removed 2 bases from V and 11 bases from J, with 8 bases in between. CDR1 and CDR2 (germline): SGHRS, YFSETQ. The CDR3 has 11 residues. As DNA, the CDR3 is TGCGCCAGCAGCTTTGTAGATCAGCAGTTCTTC. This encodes CASSFVDQQFF.

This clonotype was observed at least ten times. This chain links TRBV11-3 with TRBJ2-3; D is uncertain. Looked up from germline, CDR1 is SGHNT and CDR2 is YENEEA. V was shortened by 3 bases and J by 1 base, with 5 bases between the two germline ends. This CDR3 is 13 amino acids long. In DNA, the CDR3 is TGTGCCAGCAGCTTTCACGGCACAGATACGCAGTATTTT. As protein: CASSFHGTDTQYF. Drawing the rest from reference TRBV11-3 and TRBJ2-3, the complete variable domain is EAGVVQSPRYKIIEKKQPVAFWCNPISGHNTLYWYLQNLGQGPELLIRYENEEAVDDSQLPKDRFSAERLKGVDSTLKIQPAELGDSAVYLCASSFHGTDTQYFGPGTRLTVL.

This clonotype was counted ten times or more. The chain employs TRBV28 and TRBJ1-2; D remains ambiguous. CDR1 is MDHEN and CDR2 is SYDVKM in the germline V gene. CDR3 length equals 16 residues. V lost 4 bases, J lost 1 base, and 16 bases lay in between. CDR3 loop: CASSSVSVADNYGYTF. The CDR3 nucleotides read TGTGCCAGCAGTTCGGTATCGGTGGCAGATAACTATGGCTACACCTTC.

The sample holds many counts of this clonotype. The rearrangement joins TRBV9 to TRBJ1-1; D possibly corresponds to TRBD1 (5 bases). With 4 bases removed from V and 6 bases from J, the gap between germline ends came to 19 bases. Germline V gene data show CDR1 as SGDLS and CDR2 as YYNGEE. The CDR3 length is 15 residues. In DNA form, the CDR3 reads TGTGCCAGCAGCCCACCCGCCGGGGCGGGCGCTGAAGCTTTCTTT. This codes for CASSPPAGAGAEAFF. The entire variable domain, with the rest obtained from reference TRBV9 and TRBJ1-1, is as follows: DSGVTQTPKHLITATGQRVTLRCSPRSGDLSVYWYQQSLDQGLQFLIQYYNGEERAKGNILERFSAQQFPDLHSELNLSSLELGDSALYFCASSPPAGAGAEAFFGQGTRLTVV.

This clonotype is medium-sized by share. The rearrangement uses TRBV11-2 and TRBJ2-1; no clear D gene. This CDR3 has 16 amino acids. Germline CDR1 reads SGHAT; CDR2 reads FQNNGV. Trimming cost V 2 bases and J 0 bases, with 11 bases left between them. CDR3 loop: CASSLLYTSSYNEQFF. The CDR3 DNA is TGTGCCAGCAGCTTACTGTATACGAGCTCCTACAATGAGCAGTTCTTC. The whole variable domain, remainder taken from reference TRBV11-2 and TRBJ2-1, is EAGVAQSPRYKIIEKRQSVAFWCNPISGHATLYWYQQILGQGPKLLIQFQNNGVVDDSQLPKDRFSAERLKGVDSTLKIQPAKLEDSAVYLCASSLLYTSSYNEQFFGPGTRLTVL.

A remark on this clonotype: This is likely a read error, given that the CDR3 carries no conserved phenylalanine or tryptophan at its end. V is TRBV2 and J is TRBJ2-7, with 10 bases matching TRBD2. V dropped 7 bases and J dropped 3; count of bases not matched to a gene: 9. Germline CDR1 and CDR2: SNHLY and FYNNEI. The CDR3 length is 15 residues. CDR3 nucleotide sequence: TGTGCCAGCAAGATACTAGCGGGATACAGCTACGAGCAGTACCTC. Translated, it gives CASKILAGYSYEQYL.

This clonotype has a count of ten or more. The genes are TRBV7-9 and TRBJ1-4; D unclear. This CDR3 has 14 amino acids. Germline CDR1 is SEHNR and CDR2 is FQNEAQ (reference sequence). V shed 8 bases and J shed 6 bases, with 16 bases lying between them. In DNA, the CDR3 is TGTGCCAGCGTACCAGGCGGGGTCCATGAAAAACTGTTTTTT. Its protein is CASVPGGVHEKLFF.

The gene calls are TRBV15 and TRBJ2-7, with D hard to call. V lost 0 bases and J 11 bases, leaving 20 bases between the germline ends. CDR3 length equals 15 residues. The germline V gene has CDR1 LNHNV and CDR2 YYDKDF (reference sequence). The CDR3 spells CATSRDFADRSKKYF. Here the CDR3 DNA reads TGTGCCACCAGCAGAGATTTCGCGGATCGAAGCAAGAAGTACTTC.